Below, 13 T cell receptor beta chains from the same sample are listed, as sequenced in a study of T cell repertoires and HLA-DP antigens. Assay: immunoSEQ multiplex PCR; the TCRdb copy retains only in-frame clones and omits some. The sample has some 120,000 clones; nearly 95% are singletons. For these TCRs, the target antigens are not known. Input material: CD4+ T cells from PBMCs. The receptors shown here come from a woman aged 18-29 years in good health and CMV-seronegative.

J is TRBJ2-4 and V is TRBV4-1; unclear D gene. V was shortened by 1 base and J by 2 bases, with 6 bases between the two germline ends. Germline V gene data show CDR1 as MGHRA and CDR2 as YSYEKL. This CDR3 contains 14 residues. The chain's CDR3 is CASSQVLTKNIQYF. In DNA form, the CDR3 reads TGCGCCAGCAGCCAAGTACTCACCAAAAACATTCAGTACTTC.

The chain joins TRBV9 to TRBJ2-1; D possibly corresponds to TRBD2 (5 bases). V was shortened by 4 bases and J by 4 bases, with 18 bases between the two germline ends. This CDR3 contains 16 residues. Germline values: CDR1 SGDLS, CDR2 YYNGEE. The CDR3 sequence: CASSLFLAPEYNEQFF. CDR3 nucleotide sequence: TGTGCCAGCAGCCTCTTTTTAGCGCCTGAATACAATGAGCAGTTCTTC.

V usage is TRBV25-1 and J usage is TRBJ1-1; D unresolved. Trimming cost V 1 base and J 8 bases, with 5 bases left between them. The CDR3 is 11 amino acids. From germline, CDR1 is MGHDK and CDR2 SYGVNS. This CDR3 reads CASSESLEAFF. CDR3 nucleotides: TGTGCCAGCAGTGAATCGTTGGAAGCTTTCTTT.

This clone was counted once. The J gene is TRBJ2-3, the V gene TRBV11-1; TRBD2 agrees at 7 bases. The germline V gene encodes CDR1 SGHAT and CDR2 FQDESV (reference sequence). The CDR3 spans 15 residues. Losses at the gene ends were 3 bases for V and 4 bases for J; bases not matched to a gene: 7. The CDR3 DNA reads TGTGCCAGCAGCTTGGGGGAGGGCCGTTCAGATACGCAGTATTTT. It encodes CASSLGEGRSDTQYF.

V is TRBV4-1 and J is TRBJ2-2, with D unresolved. Germline-derived CDR1 and CDR2 are MGHRA and YSYEKL. The CDR3 has 14 residues. Trimming took 1 base from V and 6 from J, leaving 9 bases between them. CDR3 in amino acids: CASSQGQTAGELFF. CDR3 in DNA: TGCGCCAGCAGCCAAGGTCAGACCGCCGGGGAGCTGTTTTTT.

The rearrangement links TRBV2 to TRBJ1-4; D not resolved. The germline V and J ends were trimmed by 5 bases and 7 bases, with 11 bases remaining between them. CDR3 length equals 13 residues. Germline assignment: CDR1 SNHLY and CDR2 FYNNEI. This CDR3 is CASSQVVGEKLFF. The CDR3 region has the DNA TGTGCCAGCAGTCAGGTGGTGGGTGAAAAACTGTTTTTT.

The gene calls are TRBV11-2 and TRBJ2-1; D may match TRBD1 or TRBD2 (5 bases each). Germline values: CDR1 SGHAT, CDR2 FQNNGV. This CDR3 region has 15 residues. Trimming left V 5 bases short and J 4 bases short, with 15 bases between. The CDR3 DNA follows: TGTGCCAGCAGCCGGATGGGGACGGGGTACAATGAGCAGTTCTTC. It is translated as CASSRMGTGYNEQFF.

The rearrangement links TRBV28 to TRBJ2-5, with TRBD2 matching over 7 bases. Germline V gene sequence: CDR1 MDHEN, CDR2 SYDVKM. Unmatched junction bases numbered 11, after V lost 3 bases and J lost 4 bases. There are 16 residues in the CDR3. CDR3 in amino acids: CASSFDAGVGGETQYF. The CDR3 DNA sequence: TGTGCCAGCAGTTTCGACGCGGGGGTCGGGGGAGAGACCCAGTACTTC.

The chain joins TRBV6-5 to TRBJ1-1; no clear D gene. The germline V gene has CDR1 MNHEY and CDR2 SVGAGI. Trimming shortened V by 1 base and J by 5 bases, and 8 bases separated the two germline ends. The CDR3 is 13 residues long. DNA for the CDR3: TGTGCCAGCAGTTACTTATGGCAGACTGAAGCTTTCTTT. It yields the protein CASSYLWQTEAFF.

The chain uses TRBV18 and TRBJ1-5, with 7 bases that match TRBD1. CDR3 length: 15 amino acids. Germline V CDR1 and CDR2: KGHSH, LQKENI. V was clipped by 2 bases and J by 1 base; unmatched bases: 2. CDR3 amino acids: CASSPDRVSNQPQHF. CDR3 sequence (DNA): TGTGCCAGCTCACCAGACAGGGTGAGCAATCAGCCCCAGCATTTT.

This clone appeared once. The rearrangement uses TRBV11-2 and TRBJ2-1; TRBD2 matches 11 bases. V trimming: 5 bases; J trimming: 2 bases; junction bases outside the gene matches: 5. Germline V gene data show CDR1 as SGHAT and CDR2 as FQNNGV. The CDR3 length is 16 residues. CDR3 sequence (DNA): TGTGCCAGCAGCGCCACGACTAGCGGGGCCTACAATGAGCAGTTCTTC. This encodes CASSATTSGAYNEQFF. Drawing the rest from reference TRBV11-2 and TRBJ2-1, the complete variable domain is EAGVAQSPRYKIIEKRQSVAFWCNPISGHATLYWYQQILGQGPKLLIQFQNNGVVDDSQLPKDRFSAERLKGVDSTLKIQPAKLEDSAVYLCASSATTSGAYNEQFFGPGTRLTVL.

The chain uses TRBV4-2 and TRBJ2-3; D may be TRBD2 (6 bases). The CDR3 contains 18 residues. Germline CDR1 reads LGHNA; CDR2 reads YNFKEQ. Trimming took 0 bases from V and 1 from J, leaving 17 bases between them. Here the CDR3 reads CASSQDPTFGGGTDTQYF. As DNA, the CDR3 is TGTGCCAGCAGCCAAGACCCCACGTTCGGCGGGGGCACAGATACGCAGTATTTT.

The sample holds one count of this clone. The chain links TRBV19 to TRBJ2-5; 7 bases agree with TRBD1. CDR3 length: 14 residues. The V segment lost 3 bases and the J segment 4 bases; nucleotides outside the gene matches: 5. From germline, CDR1 is LNHDA and CDR2 SQIVND (reference sequence). The CDR3 bases are TGTGCCAGTAGTATGACAGGGAAGAGAGAGACCCAGTACTTC. It translates to CASSMTGKRETQYF.